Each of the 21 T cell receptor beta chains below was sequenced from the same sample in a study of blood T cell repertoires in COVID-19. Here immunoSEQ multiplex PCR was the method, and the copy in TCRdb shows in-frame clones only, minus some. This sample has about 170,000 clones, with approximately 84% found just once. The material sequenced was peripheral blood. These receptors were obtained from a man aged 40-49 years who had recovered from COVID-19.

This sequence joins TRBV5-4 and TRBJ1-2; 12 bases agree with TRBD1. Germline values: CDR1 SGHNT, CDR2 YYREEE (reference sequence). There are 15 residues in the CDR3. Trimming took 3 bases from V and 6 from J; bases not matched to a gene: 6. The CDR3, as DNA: TGTGCCAGCAGCTCCCGGGACAGGGGGCTTCATGGCTACACCTTC. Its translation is CASSSRDRGLHGYTF.

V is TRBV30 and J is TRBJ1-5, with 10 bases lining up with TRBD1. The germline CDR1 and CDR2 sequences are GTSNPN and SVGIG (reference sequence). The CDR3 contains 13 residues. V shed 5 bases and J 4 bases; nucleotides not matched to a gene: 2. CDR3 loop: CAWGTGDNQPQHF. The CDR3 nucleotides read TGTGCCTGGGGGACAGGGGATAATCAGCCCCAGCATTTT.

This chain's CDR3 is CSVGGGILETQYF. The CDR3, as DNA: TGCAGCGTCGGCGGGGGGATCTTAGAGACCCAGTACTTC. J is TRBJ2-5 and V is TRBV29-1, with 8 bases aligning to TRBD2. J was trimmed by 4 bases and V by 6 bases; bases with no gene match: 7. CDR1 and CDR2 from the germline V gene are SQVTM and ANQGSEA. The CDR3 runs 13 residues.

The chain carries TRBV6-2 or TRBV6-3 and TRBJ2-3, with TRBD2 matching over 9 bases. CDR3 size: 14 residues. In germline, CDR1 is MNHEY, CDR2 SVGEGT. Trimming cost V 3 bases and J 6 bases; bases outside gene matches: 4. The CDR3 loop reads CASSYIAGADTQYF. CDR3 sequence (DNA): TGTGCCAGCAGTTATATAGCGGGAGCGGATACGCAGTATTTT.

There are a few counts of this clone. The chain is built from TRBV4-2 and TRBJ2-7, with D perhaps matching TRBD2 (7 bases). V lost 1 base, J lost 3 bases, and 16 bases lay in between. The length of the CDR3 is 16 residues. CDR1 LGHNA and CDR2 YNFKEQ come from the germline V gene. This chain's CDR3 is CASSQGGGGLSYEQYF. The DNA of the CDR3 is TGTGCCAGCAGCCAAGGGGGGGGCGGGTTAAGCTACGAGCAGTACTTC.

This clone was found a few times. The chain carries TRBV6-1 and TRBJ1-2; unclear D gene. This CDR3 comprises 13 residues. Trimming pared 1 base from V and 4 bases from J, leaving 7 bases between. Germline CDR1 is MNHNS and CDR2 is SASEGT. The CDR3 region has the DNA TGTGCCAGCAGTGAAGAGGAGGGCTATGGCTACACCTTC. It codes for CASSEEEGYGYTF.

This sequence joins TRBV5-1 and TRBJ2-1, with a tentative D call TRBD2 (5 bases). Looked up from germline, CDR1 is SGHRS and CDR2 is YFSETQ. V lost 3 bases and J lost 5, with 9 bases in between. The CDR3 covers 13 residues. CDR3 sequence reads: CASSSTRNNEQFF. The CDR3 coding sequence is TGCGCCAGCAGCTCCACTAGGAACAATGAGCAGTTCTTC. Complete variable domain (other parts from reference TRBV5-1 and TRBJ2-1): KAGVTQTPRYLIKTRGQQVTLSCSPISGHRSVSWYQQTPGQGLQFLFEYFSETQRNKGNFPGRFSGRQFSNSRSEMNVSTLELGDSALYLCASSSTRNNEQFFGPGTRLTVL.

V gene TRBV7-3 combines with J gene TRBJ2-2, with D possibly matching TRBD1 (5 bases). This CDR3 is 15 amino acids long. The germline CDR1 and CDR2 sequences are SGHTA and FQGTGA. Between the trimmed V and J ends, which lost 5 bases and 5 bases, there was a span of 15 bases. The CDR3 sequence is CASSPDSRGTGELFF. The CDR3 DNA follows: TGTGCCAGCAGCCCAGACAGCCGTGGGACCGGGGAGCTGTTTTTT.

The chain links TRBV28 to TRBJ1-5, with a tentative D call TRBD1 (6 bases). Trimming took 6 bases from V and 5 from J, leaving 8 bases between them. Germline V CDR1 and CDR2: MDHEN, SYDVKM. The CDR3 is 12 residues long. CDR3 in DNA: TGTGCCAGCAGCAGGGGCGATCAGCCCCAGCATTTT. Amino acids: CASSRGDQPQHF.

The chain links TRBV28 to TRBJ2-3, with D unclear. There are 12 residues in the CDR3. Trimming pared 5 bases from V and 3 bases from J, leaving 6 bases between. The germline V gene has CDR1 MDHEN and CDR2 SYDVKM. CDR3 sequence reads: CASSQITDTQYF. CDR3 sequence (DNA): TGTGCCAGCAGTCAGATAACAGATACGCAGTATTTT.

The CDR3 here is CASRAGGAGTYEQYF. CDR3 in DNA: TGTGCCAGCAGAGCTGGCGGGGCGGGCACCTACGAGCAGTACTTC. The rearrangement joins TRBV6-5 to TRBJ2-7; D is possibly TRBD2 (6 bases). The CDR3 contains 15 residues. Germline CDR1 is MNHEY and CDR2 is SVGAGI. V was cut by 6 bases and J by 2 bases, with 17 bases left in between.

This chain's CDR3 is CASSAQTSGQQKTQYF. The DNA for the CDR3 is TGTGCCAGCAGTGCGCAGACTAGCGGGCAACAAAAGACCCAGTACTTC. The chain uses TRBV2 and TRBJ2-5, with 10 bases matching TRBD2. V lost 4 bases and J lost 6; bases outside the gene matches: 11. Germline V gene lookup returns CDR1 SNHLY and CDR2 FYNNEI. This CDR3 spans 16 amino acids.

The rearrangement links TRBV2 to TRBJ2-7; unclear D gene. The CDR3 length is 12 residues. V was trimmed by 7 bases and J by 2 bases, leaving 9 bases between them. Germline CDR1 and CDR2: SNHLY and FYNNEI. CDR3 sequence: CASMGPTYEQYF. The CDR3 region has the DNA TGTGCCAGCATGGGCCCCACCTACGAGCAGTACTTC.

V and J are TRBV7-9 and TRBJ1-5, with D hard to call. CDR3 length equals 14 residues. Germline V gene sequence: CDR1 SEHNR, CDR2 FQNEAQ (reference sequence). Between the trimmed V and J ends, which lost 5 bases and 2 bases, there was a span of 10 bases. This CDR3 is CASSTGRGNQPQHF. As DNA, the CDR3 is TGTGCCAGCAGCACGGGGAGGGGCAATCAGCCCCAGCATTTT.

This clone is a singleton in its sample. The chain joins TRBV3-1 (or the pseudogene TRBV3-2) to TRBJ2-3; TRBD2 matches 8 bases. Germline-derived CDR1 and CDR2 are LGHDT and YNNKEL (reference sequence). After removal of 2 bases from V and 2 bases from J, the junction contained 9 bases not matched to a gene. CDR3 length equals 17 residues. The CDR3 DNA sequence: TGTGCCAGCAGCCAAAGACTTAGCGGGGTCAACACAGATACGCAGTATTTT. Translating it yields CASSQRLSGVNTDTQYF.

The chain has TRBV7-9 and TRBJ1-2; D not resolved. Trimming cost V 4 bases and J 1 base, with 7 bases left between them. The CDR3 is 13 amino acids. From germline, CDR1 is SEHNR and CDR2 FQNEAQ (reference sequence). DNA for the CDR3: TGTGCCAGCAGCTCGGGTCTTAACTATGGCTACACCTTC. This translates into CASSSGLNYGYTF.

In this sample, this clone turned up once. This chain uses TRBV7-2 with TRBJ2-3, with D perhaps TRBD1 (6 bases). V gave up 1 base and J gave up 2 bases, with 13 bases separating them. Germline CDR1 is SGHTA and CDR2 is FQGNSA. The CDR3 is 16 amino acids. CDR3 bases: TGTGCCAGCAGCTTAGGCGGCAGGGGAACCACAGATACGCAGTATTTT. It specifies CASSLGGRGTTDTQYF. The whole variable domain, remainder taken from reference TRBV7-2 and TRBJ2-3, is GAGVSQSPSNKVTEKGKDVELRCDPISGHTALYWYRQSLGQGLEFLIYFQGNSAPDKSGLPSDRFSAERTGGSVSTLTIQRTQQEDSAVYLCASSLGGRGTTDTQYFGPGTRLTVL.

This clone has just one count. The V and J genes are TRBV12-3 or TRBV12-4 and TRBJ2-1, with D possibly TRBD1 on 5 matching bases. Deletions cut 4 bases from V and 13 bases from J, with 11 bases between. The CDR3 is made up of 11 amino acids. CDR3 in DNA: TGTGCCAGCAGTTCCGGTAGGGGCCAGTTCTTC. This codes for CASSSGRGQFF.

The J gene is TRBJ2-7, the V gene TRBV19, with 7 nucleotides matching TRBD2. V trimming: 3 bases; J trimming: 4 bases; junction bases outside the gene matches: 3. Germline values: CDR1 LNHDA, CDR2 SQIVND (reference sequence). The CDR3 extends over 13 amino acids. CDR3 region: CASSMGEGYEQYF. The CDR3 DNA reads TGTGCCAGTAGTATGGGGGAGGGATACGAGCAGTACTTC.

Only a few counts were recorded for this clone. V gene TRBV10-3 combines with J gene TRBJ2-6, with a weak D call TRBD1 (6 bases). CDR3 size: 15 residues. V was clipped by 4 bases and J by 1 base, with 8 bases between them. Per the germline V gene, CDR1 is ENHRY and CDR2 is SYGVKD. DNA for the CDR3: TGTGCCATCAGTGTCCAGGGGTCTGGGGCCAACGTCCTGACTTTC. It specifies CAISVQGSGANVLTF.

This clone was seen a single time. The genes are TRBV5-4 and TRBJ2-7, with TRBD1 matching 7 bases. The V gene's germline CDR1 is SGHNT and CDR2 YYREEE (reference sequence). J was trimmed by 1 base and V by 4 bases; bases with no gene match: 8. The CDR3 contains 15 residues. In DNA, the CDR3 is TGTGCCAGCAGCCTAGGGACAGTTGGGTCCTACGAGCAGTACTTC. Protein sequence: CASSLGTVGSYEQYF.